These T cell receptor beta chains were read from a single sample in a study of lymphopenia after photon versus proton radiotherapy. The protocol was immunoSEQ multiplex PCR, while the TCRdb copy is restricted to in-frame clones and leaves out a portion. This table holds approximately 31,000 clones, over 75% found once. Sequences were derived from peripheral blood, sampled from a patient treated with proton-based radiotherapy. The receptors originated from a woman aged 70-85 years with pancreatic cancer. CDR3s include the opening cysteine and the closing phenylalanine or tryptophan.

TRBV18,TRBJ2-7,CASSPGGGEQYF
TRBV4-3,TRBJ2-3,CASSQGLAGAVSQYF
TRBV9,TRBJ2-7,CASSVLTSSYEQYF
TRBV4-1,TRBJ2-3,CASSQGLGSTDTQYF
TRBV4-3,TRBJ2-1,CASSQDRASRHIYNEQFF
TRBV4-3,TRBJ2-2,CASSQDLQGRSSGELFF
TRBV28,TRBJ1-2,CATIPGTPDHYGYTF
TRBV2,TRBJ1-2,CASMFEEGDYGYTF
TRBV6-1,TRBJ1-2,CASGGEGPATYGYTF
TRBV18,TRBJ2-6,CASSPSGANVLTF
TRBV28,TRBJ2-2,CASSLLSGELFF
TRBV19,TRBJ2-7,CASSRVGTGVDEQYF
TRBV28,TRBJ2-3,CASSPSGRALSSTDTQYF
TRBV6-6,TRBJ2-7,CASSYLAGRLYEQYF
TRBV19,TRBJ1-1,CASTLGDRVTEAFF
TRBV7-9,TRBJ1-1,CASSLSPGEFLDTEAFF
TRBV7-9,TRBJ1-1,CASSPQGTMNTEAFF
TRBV19,TRBJ1-6,CASSIEQGNSPLHF
TRBV30,TRBJ2-1,CAYASGYNEQFF
TRBV28,TRBJ1-2,CASSLGVNYGYTF
TRBV10-3,TRBJ1-1,CAIRPGQTNTEAFF
TRBV11-3,TRBJ2-5,CASSFTSSETQYF
TRBV19,TRBJ1-5,CASSAGTGGNQPQHF
TRBV7-8,TRBJ1-3,CASSSLRDSQGNTIYF
TRBV9,TRBJ2-1,CASSVAGLYNEQFF
TRBV25-1,TRBJ2-7,CASPSSRASKKGYEQYF
TRBV6-4,TRBJ1-2,CASSGNRGFGGYTF
TRBV7-2,TRBJ2-5,CASTSGGQGVETQYF
TRBV19,TRBJ2-7,CASSLHGQTSYEQYF
TRBV13,TRBJ2-1,CASSLGSSSYNEQFF
TRBV28,TRBJ1-2,CASSSPGQGYYGYTF
TRBV5-1,TRBJ2-7,CASSLSGQGPYEQYF
TRBV19,TRBJ1-2,CASSINSAGGYTF
TRBV11-2,TRBJ2-6,CASSREWVGANVLTF
TRBV5-6,TRBJ1-1,CASSLAGQGVDEAFF
TRBV28,TRBJ2-1,CASSLGGTAEQFF
TRBV18,TRBJ2-7,CASSTWGQSSYEQYF
TRBV27,TRBJ2-7,CASSFPGQGEQYF
TRBV19,TRBJ2-2,CASSGTGGHTGELFF
TRBV6-6,TRBJ1-1,CASRTGSRFEAFF
TRBV9,TRBJ1-2,CASSATGQVQSSDTF
TRBV18,TRBJ2-4,CASSPIAKNIQYF
TRBV5-8,TRBJ1-2,CASSEQSGGLGGYTF
TRBV27,TRBJ1-5,CASSPRGGRGSNQPQHF
TRBV10-3,TRBJ1-2,CATQFGVGGYTF